This TCR beta chain was found in a study of shared clonotypes between healthy human individuals. CDR1 and CDR2 from the germline V gene are MNHEY and SVGAGI. The germline V and J ends were trimmed by 0 bases and 6 bases, with 8 bases remaining between them. CDR3 length: 13 amino acids. To note about this clone: Its antigen is undetermined.

Study conclusions and caveats: Having only a few donors restricted how much genetic and exposure-history diversity was captured. Naive subsets, compared against memory subsets, generally had larger estimated richness values.

Assay: immunoSEQ multiplex PCR; the TCRdb copy retains only in-frame clones and omits some. The sample lists 1.5 million to 2.5 million clones, approximately 94% occurring once. Positively selected for CCR7, the CD45RO-negative cells used as naive CD8 cells excluded terminally differentiated effector memory CD45RA+ cells. The sequenced material came from naive CD8+ T cells sorted from blood. The chain recombines TRBV6-5 with TRBJ1-2; TRBD1 is a possible D gene (5 bases). This clonotype originated in a man aged 18 to 35 in good health. The CDR3 DNA follows: TGTGCCAGCAGTTACTCTCCGGGGGATGGCTACACCTTC. It codes for CASSYSPGDGYTF.